This is a list of T cell receptor beta chains from one sample in a study of T cell changes during pregnancy in multiple sclerosis. The protocol was immunoSEQ multiplex PCR, while the TCRdb copy is restricted to in-frame clones and leaves out a portion. The profile covers 70,000 to 80,000 clones, with 80% to 95% appearing a single time and approximately 3.3% taken by the ten largest. The sample here was peripheral blood, taken after pregnancy. These receptors all stem from a female donor in good health, enrolled as a control in a pregnancy study. Both conserved end residues are part of each CDR3. Some rows have no size entry. The others give once, few or many, or a class for an expanded clone.

TRBV6-6 | NA | CASSYGASGRYEQYF
TRBV29-1 | once | CSAGTVKWLRFRSSYEQYF
TRBV7-2 | once | CASSLEGQGHTYEQYF
TRBV5-4 | NA | CASSLGSSSYNSPLHF
TRBV11-3 | NA | CASSLGRTAGNTIYF
TRBV5-1 | NA | CASSVGTSTYNEQFF
TRBV7-9 | NA | CASSLRYRESNEQFF
TRBV18 | NA | CASSPLRTGQNTGELFF
TRBV29-1 | NA | CSVEDWRGRTYEQYF
TRBV2 | NA | CASSKLREGSEQYF
TRBV7-6 | NA | CASSLDGATTDTQYF
TRBV2 | NA | CASSAEGPLPWTF
TRBV19 | once | CASSIGQGTEAFF
TRBV10-2 | few | CASSESGQGDEQYF
TRBV27 | NA | CASSSPGAGRSSYNEQFF
TRBV28 | NA | CASSPNVWGVNTEAFF
TRBV5-1 | NA | CASSLVGGGNEQFF
TRBV5-4 | NA | CASSLRLAGNNDEQFF
TRBV19 | NA | CASSITWTAFEQYF
TRBV2 | NA | CASKLGSTGETQYF
TRBV28 | NA | CASRLNRGNSNQPQHF
TRBV30 | few | CAAQIYGYTF
TRBV28 | NA | CASSPRTGLPTQNEKLFF
TRBV19 | NA | CASSTRQNNEQFF
TRBV7-8 | NA | CASVGGLSFTDTQYF
TRBV7-2 | NA | CASSLDGDEQFF
TRBV6-5 | once | CASRRLAGDYEQFF
TRBV7-9 | NA | CASSLVGRGVRDNEQFF
TRBV4-1 | NA | CASSQGVLGTASYEQYF
TRBV29-1 | NA | CSVEPQGSPYEQYF
TRBV29-1 | NA | CSATALDGGGGYTF
TRBV10-3 | NA | CATRAGSTSTNEKLFF
TRBV6-1 | NA | CASSERGNYEQYF
TRBV7-2 | few | CASSLRGLGNSPLHF
TRBV9 | NA | CASSVALGLETQYF